Sequencing of this TCR beta chain was carried out in a study of T cell responses to AZD1222 COVID-19 vaccine. Concerning this clone itself: Its antigen is unknown.

Study results and caveats: Seropositive at baseline were only a handful of AZD1222 recipients. Once two AZD1222 doses were given, Spike-specific TCR breadth and depth went up.

Repertoires were generated with immunoSEQ multiplex PCR, while TCRdb's copy carries only in-frame clones and drops some. The sample includes around 100,000 clones, 80% to 90% of them seen just once. Germline loops: CDR1 MNHEY, CDR2 SMNVEV (reference sequence). Trimming removed 2 bases from V and 2 bases from J, with 10 bases in between. The CDR3 has 14 amino acids. The specimen was peripheral blood, collected on day 0 of AZD1222 vaccination. This chain connects TRBV27 to TRBJ2-7; D unresolved. The source is an adult in good health. The CDR3 DNA follows: TGTGCCAGCAGTTTACGTGCGCCCCCCTACGAGCAGTACTTC. As protein: CASSLRAPPYEQYF.